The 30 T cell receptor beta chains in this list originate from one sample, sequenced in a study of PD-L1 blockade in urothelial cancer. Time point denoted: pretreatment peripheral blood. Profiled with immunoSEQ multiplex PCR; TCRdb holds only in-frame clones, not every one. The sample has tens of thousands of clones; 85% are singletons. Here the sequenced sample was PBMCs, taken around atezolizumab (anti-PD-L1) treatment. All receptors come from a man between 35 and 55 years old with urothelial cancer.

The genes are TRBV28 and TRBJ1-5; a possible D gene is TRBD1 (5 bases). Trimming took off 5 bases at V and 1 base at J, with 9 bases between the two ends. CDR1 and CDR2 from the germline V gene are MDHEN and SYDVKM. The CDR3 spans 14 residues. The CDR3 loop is CASSVGGSNQPQHF. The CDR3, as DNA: TGTGCCAGCAGTGTGGGGGGGAGCAATCAGCCCCAGCATTTT.

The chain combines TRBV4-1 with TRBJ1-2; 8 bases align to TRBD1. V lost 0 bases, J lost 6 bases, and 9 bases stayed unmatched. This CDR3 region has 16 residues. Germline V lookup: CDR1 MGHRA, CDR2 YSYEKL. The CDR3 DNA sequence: TGCGCCAGCAGCCAAGATCGACGGACAGGGAACGATGGCTACACCTTC. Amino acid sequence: CASSQDRRTGNDGYTF.

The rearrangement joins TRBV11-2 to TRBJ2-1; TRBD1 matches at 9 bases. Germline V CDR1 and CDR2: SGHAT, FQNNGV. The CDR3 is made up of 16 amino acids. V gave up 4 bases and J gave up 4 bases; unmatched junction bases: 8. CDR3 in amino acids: CASSSFGTGSYNEQFF. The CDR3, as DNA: TGTGCCAGCAGCTCATTCGGGACAGGGTCATACAATGAGCAGTTCTTC.

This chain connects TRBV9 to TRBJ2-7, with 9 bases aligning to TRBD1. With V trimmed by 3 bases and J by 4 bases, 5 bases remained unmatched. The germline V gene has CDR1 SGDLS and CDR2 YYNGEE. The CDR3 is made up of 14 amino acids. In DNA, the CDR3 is TGTGCCAGCAGCGAAGGGGGGACAGGGTACGAGCAGTACTTC. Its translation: CASSEGGTGYEQYF.

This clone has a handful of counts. The CDR3 sequence is CASSYRREAVQETQYF. For the CDR3, the DNA is TGTGCCAGCAGTTATCGGCGGGAGGCCGTACAAGAGACCCAGTACTTC. The chain couples TRBV6-5 to TRBJ2-5, with 8 bases fitting TRBD2. Trimming took 3 bases from V and 2 from J; bases not matched to a gene: 8. Germline-derived CDR1 and CDR2 are MNHEY and SVGAGI. The CDR3 length is 16 residues.

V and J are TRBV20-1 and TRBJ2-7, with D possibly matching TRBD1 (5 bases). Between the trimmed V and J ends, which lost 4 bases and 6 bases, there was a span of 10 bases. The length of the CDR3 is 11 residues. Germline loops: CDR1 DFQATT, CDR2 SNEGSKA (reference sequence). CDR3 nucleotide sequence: TGCAGTGCTAAGGCAGGGCTCGAGCAGTACTTC. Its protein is CSAKAGLEQYF.

CDR3 loop: CASSIKAGIGYGYTF. The CDR3 DNA reads TGTGCCAGTAGTATAAAGGCAGGGATCGGCTATGGCTACACCTTC. This chain links TRBV19 with TRBJ1-2, with D possibly being TRBD1 (5 bases). V was cut by 2 bases and J by 4 bases, with 14 bases left in between. Looked up from germline, CDR1 is LNHDA and CDR2 is SQIVND (reference sequence). The CDR3 is 15 residues long. Full variable domain (outside the CDR3, taken from reference TRBV19 and TRBJ1-2): DGGITQSPKYLFRKEGQNVTLSCEQNLNHDAMYWYRQDPGQGLRLIYYSQIVNDFQKGDIAEGYSVSREKKESFPLTVTSAQKNPTAFYLCASSIKAGIGYGYTFGSGTRLTVV.

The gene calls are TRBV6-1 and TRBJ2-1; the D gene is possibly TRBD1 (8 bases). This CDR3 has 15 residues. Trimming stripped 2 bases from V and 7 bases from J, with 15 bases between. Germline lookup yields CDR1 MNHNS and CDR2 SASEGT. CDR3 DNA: TGTGCCAGCAGTGAAACAGGGGGGGTTTCGAATGAGCAGTTCTTC. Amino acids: CASSETGGVSNEQFF.

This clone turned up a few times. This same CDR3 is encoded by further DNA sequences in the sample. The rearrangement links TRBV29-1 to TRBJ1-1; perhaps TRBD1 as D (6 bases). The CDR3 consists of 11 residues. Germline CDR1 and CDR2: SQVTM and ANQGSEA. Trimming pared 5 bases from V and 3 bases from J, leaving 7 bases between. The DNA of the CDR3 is TGCAGCGTTTACAGGGACACTGAAGCTTTCTTT. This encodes CSVYRDTEAFF.

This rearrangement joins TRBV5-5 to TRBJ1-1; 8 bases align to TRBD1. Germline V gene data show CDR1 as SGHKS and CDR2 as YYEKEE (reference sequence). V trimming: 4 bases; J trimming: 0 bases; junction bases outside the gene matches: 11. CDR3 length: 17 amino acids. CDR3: CASSPRQGTTLNTEAFF. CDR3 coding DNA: TGTGCCAGCAGCCCCAGACAGGGGACAACTCTGAACACTGAAGCTTTCTTT.

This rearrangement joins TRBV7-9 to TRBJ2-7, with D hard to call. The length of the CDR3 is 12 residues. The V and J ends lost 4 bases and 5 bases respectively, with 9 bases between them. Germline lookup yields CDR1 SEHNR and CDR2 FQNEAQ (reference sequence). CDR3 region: CASSSNYNEQYF. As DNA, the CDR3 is TGTGCCAGCAGCTCAAACTATAACGAGCAGTACTTC.

CDR3 nucleotide sequence: TGTGCCAGCAGTCCGGGACTGATCTACGAGCAGTACTTC. Protein: CASSPGLIYEQYF. V and J are TRBV28 and TRBJ2-7; a possible D gene is TRBD2 (6 bases). The CDR3 runs to 13 residues. Germline V gene lookup returns CDR1 MDHEN and CDR2 SYDVKM. V gave up 5 bases and J gave up 3 bases, with 11 bases separating them.

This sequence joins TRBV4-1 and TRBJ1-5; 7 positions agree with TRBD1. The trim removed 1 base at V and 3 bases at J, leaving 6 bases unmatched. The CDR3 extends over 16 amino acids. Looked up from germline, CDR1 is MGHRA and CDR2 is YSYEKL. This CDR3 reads CASSQVSGQLNQPQHF. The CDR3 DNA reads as TGCGCCAGCAGCCAAGTGTCGGGACAGCTCAATCAGCCCCAGCATTTT.

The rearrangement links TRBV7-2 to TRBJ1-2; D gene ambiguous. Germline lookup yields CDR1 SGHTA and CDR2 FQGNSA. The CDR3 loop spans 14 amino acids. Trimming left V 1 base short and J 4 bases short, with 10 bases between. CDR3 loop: CASSLESRVYGYTF. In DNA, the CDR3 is TGTGCCAGCAGCTTAGAGTCGCGGGTCTATGGCTACACCTTC.

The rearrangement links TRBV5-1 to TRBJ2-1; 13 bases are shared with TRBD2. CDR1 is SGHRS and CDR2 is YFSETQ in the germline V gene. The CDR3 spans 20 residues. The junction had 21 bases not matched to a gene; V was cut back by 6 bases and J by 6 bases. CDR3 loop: CASKGSPAGLAGRVGNEQFF. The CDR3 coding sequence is TGCGCCAGCAAAGGGTCCCCGGCGGGACTAGCGGGACGAGTCGGCAATGAGCAGTTCTTC.

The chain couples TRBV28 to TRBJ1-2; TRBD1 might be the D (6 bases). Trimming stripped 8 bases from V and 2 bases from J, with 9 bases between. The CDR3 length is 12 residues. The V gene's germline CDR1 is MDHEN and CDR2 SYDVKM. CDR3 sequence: CASSDSNYGYTF. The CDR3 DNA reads TGTGCCAGCTCGGACAGCAACTATGGCTACACCTTC.

CDR3 sequence: CASSILGDRNYGYTF. The CDR3 nucleotides are TGTGCCAGTAGTATACTAGGGGACAGGAACTATGGCTACACCTTC. This rearrangement joins TRBV19 to TRBJ1-2; 8 bases agree with TRBD1. The CDR3 covers 15 residues. CDR1 and CDR2 from the germline V gene are LNHDA and SQIVND (reference sequence). The V segment lost 2 bases and the J segment 2 bases; nucleotides outside the gene matches: 4.

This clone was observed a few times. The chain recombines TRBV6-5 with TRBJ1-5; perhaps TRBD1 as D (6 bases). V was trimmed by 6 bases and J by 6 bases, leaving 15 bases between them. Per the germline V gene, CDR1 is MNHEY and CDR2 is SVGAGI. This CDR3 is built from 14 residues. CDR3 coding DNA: TGTGCCAGCAGGACTGTACAGGGCGGTCAGCCCCAGCATTTT. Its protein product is CASRTVQGGQPQHF.

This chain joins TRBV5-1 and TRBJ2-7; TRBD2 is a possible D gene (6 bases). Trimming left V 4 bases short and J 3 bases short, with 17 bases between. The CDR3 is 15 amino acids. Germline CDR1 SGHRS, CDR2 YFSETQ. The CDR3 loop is CASSPRGGRNYEQYF. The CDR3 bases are TGCGCCAGCAGCCCCCGCGGAGGGCGAAACTACGAGCAGTACTTC.

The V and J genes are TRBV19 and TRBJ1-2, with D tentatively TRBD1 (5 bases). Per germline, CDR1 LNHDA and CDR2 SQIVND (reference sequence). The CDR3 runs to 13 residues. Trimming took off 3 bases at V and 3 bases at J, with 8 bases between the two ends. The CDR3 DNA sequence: TGTGCCAGTAGTATTATAGGGGACTATGGCTACACCTTC. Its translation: CASSIIGDYGYTF.

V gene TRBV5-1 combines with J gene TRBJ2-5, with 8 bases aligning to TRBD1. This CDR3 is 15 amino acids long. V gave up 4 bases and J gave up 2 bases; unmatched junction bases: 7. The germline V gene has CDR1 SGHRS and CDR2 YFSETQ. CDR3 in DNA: TGCGCCAGCAGCGTAGGAAGGACAGGGCAAGAGACCCAGTACTTC. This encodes CASSVGRTGQETQYF.

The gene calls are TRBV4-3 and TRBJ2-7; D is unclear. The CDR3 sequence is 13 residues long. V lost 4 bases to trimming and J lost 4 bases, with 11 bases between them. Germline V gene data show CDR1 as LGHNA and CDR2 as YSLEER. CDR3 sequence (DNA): TGCGCCAGCAGCCGAACAGTGCAATACGAGCAGTACTTC. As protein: CASSRTVQYEQYF.

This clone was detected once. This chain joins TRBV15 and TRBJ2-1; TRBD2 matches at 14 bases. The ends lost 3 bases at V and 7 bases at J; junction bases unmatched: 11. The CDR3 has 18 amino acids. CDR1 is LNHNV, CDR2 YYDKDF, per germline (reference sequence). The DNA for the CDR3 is TGTGCCACCAGCAGTTCGGGACTAGCGGGAGTGAAGGGTAATGAGCAGTTCTTC. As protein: CATSSSGLAGVKGNEQFF.

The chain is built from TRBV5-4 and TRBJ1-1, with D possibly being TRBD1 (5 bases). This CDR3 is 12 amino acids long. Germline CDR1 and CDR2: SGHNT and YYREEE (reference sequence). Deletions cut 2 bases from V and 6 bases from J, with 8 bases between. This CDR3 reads CASSFPGAEAFF. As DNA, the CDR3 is TGTGCCAGCAGCTTCCCGGGGGCTGAAGCTTTCTTT.

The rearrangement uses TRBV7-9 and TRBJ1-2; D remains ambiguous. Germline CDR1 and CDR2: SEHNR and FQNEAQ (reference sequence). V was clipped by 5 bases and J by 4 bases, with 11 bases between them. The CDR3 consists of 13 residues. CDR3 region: CASSPRVGYGYTF. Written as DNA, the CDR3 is TGTGCCAGCAGCCCACGGGTGGGCTATGGCTACACCTTC.

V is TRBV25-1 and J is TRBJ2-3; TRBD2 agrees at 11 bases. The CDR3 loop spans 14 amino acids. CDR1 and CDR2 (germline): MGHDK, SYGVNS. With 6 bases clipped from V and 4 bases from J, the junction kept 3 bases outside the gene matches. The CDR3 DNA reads TGTGCCAGCAGAATAGCGGGAGGGCCAGATACGCAGTATTTT. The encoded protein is CASRIAGGPDTQYF.

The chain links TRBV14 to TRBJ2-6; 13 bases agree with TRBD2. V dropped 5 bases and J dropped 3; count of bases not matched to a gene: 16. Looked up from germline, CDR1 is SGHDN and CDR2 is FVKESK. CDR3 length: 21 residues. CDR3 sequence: CASSTLGTSGMRGYGANVLTF. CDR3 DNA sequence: TGTGCCAGCAGCACCCTTGGGACTAGCGGGATGAGGGGCTATGGGGCCAACGTCCTGACTTTC.

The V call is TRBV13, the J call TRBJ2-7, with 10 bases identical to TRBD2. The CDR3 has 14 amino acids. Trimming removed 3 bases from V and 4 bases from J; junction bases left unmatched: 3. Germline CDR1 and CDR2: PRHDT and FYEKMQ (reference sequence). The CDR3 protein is CASSLLAGEYEQYF. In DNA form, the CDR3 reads TGTGCCAGCAGCTTGCTAGCGGGAGAGTACGAGCAGTACTTC.

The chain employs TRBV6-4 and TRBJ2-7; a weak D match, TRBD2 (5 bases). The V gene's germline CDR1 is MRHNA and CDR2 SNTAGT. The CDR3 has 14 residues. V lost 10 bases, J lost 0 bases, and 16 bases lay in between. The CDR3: CANLRGKRSYEQYF. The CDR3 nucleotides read TGTGCCAATTTACGAGGGAAGCGCTCCTACGAGCAGTACTTC.

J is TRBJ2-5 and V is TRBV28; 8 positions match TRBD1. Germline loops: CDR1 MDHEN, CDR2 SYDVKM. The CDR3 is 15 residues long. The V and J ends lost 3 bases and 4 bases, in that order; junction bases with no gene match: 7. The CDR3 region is CASSLDDRGRETQYF. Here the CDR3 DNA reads TGTGCCAGCAGTTTGGATGACAGGGGTCGAGAGACCCAGTACTTC.